The clone carrying this TCR beta chain was counted a few times. Its antigen is as yet unknown. Assay: immunoSEQ multiplex PCR; the TCRdb copy retains only in-frame clones and omits some. The table lists roughly 100,000 clones, about 87% of them singletons. The data were taken from a study of identifying expanded T cells in peripheral blood. Whole-study results and caveats: Technical replicates showed around 1.2 changed clones; roughly two weeks around 15; four weeks 19.

After removal of 3 bases from V and 6 bases from J, the junction contained 1 base not matched to a gene. The germline V gene has CDR1 GTSNPN and CDR2 SVGIG (reference sequence). This CDR3 has 12 amino acids. V usage is TRBV30 and J usage is TRBJ2-1; 8 positions agree with TRBD2. The sequenced sample was blood. This receptor was taken from a person aged 18-70 years in good health. CDR3 sequence reads: CAWRGTSNEQFF. CDR3 nucleotides: TGTGCCTGGAGGGGGACTAGCAATGAGCAGTTCTTC.